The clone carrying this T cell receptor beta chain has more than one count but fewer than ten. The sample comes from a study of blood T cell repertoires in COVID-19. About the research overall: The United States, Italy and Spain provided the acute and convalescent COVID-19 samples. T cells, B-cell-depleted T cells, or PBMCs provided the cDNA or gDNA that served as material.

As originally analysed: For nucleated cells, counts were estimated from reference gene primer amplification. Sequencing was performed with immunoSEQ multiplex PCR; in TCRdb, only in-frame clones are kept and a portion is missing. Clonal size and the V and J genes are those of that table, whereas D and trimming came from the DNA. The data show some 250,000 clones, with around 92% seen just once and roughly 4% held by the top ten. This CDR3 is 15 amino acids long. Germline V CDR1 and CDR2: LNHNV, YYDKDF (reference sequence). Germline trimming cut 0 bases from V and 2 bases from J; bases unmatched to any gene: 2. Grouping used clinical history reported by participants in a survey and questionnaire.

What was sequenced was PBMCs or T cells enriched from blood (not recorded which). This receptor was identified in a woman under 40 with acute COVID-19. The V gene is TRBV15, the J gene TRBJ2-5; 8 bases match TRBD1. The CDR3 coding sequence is TGTGCCACCAGCAGAGAGACAGGGGCTCAAGAGACCCAGTACTTC. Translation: CATSRETGAQETQYF.